This T cell receptor (beta chain) was sequenced during a study of identical twins. A few counts support this clonotype. Its target is not known. Findings and limits, study-wide: Insertions ran lower in abundant cord blood beta clonotypes, though not in memory repertoires.

V lost 0 bases and J 7 bases, leaving 4 bases between the germline ends. Germline V CDR1 and CDR2: MNHEY, SMNVEV (reference sequence). The CDR3 length is 11 residues. TCRdb re-called the 5' RACE reads through MiXCR, storing one row per CDR3 protein. This table holds 310,000 or so distinct CDR3 sequences, roughly 10% found once. The sample was also reused in another study, on yellow fever vaccine responses in identical twins. Per that study: Reportedly, the response of twins' T cells to the vaccine seemed partly convergent, partly personalized.

The sample comprised CD8+ T cells sorted from blood. V usage is TRBV27 and J usage is TRBJ2-7; no clear D. The sequence derives from a woman aged 18-29 years in good health. CDR3 in amino acids: CASSLSREQYF. As DNA, the CDR3 is TGTGCCAGCAGTTTATCGCGAGAGCAGTACTTC.